The 17 T cell receptor beta chains listed next were all sequenced from one sample in a study of Graves' ophthalmopathy and Graves' hyperthyroidism. Amplification of the TCR beta CDR3 regions used RNA transcripts (as template). An opening RT-PCR round employed HTBI primers and preceded a second-round multiplex PCR. TCRdb re-called the multiplex PCR reads through MiXCR, storing one row per CDR3 protein. The repertoire has 450,000 or so distinct CDR3 sequences, around an eighth of them found once; the top ten carry about a tenth. The sequenced material came from blood. The receptors were gathered from a woman in her thirties with Graves' ophthalmopathy.

The gene calls are TRBV15 and TRBJ2-5; 7 positions match TRBD1. From germline, CDR1 is LNHNV and CDR2 YYDKDF (reference sequence). V lost 1 base to trimming and J lost 5 bases; unmatched junction nucleotides: 4. The CDR3 extends over 14 amino acids. This CDR3 is CATSRALTGETQYF. The CDR3 coding sequence is TGTGCCACCAGCAGAGCATTGACAGGGGAGACCCAGTACTTC.

A few counts support this clonotype. The chain joins TRBV3-1 to TRBJ2-5; 14 nucleotides align to TRBD2. V gave up 0 bases and J gave up 3 bases; unmatched junction bases: 6. Germline V lookup: CDR1 LGHDT, CDR2 YNNKEL (reference sequence). The CDR3 is made up of 18 amino acids. The CDR3 DNA is TGTGCCAGCAGCCAAGATCCGGGACTAGCGGGAGACAAAGAGACCCAGTACTTC. This encodes CASSQDPGLAGDKETQYF.

This clonotype was seen ten or more times. V and J are TRBV11-3 and TRBJ2-7, with 8 bases lining up with TRBD1. CDR3 length: 14 amino acids. Germline CDR1 SGHNT, CDR2 YENEEA. V gave up 6 bases and J gave up 5 bases; unmatched junction bases: 9. CDR3 amino acids: CASRLGQGENEQYF. Written as DNA, the CDR3 is TGTGCCAGCAGGCTCGGACAGGGCGAGAACGAGCAGTACTTC. Full variable domain (missing parts from reference TRBV11-3 and TRBJ2-7): EAGVVQSPRYKIIEKKQPVAFWCNPISGHNTLYWYLQNLGQGPELLIRYENEEAVDDSQLPKDRFSAERLKGVDSTLKIQPAELGDSAVYLCASRLGQGENEQYFGPGTRLTVT.

Many counts were recorded for this clonotype. The J gene is TRBJ2-7, the V gene TRBV7-8, with D possibly being TRBD1 (8 bases). This CDR3 has 20 residues. Trimming cost V 3 bases and J 0 bases, with 27 bases left between them. Germline V gene data show CDR1 as SGHVS and CDR2 as FQNEAQ. This CDR3 reads CASSFKFGQGGWASSYEQYF. In nucleotides, the CDR3 is TGTGCCAGCAGCTTTAAATTTGGACAGGGAGGGTGGGCCAGCTCCTACGAGCAGTACTTC.

This clonotype was picked up many times. V and J are TRBV7-2 and TRBJ2-5; the match to TRBD2 covers 13 bases. V dropped 4 bases and J dropped 5; count of bases not matched to a gene: 4. The CDR3 runs 15 residues. Germline lookup yields CDR1 SGHTA and CDR2 FQGNSA. The CDR3 DNA reads as TGTGCCAGCAGCTCTCCGGGACTAGCGGGGGAGACCCAGTACTTC. Translation: CASSSPGLAGETQYF.

This clonotype was picked up a small number of times. This chain connects TRBV30 to TRBJ2-5, with 8 bases identical to TRBD2. Germline V gives CDR1 GTSNPN, CDR2 SVGIG (reference sequence). Trimming cost V 4 bases and J 2 bases; bases outside gene matches: 6. The CDR3 extends over 14 amino acids. In nucleotides, the CDR3 is TGTGCCTGGACCCGGGAGGGCCTGCAAGAGACCCAGTACTTC. It encodes CAWTREGLQETQYF.

This rearrangement joins TRBV10-3 to TRBJ2-5, with 9 bases fitting TRBD1. Per the germline V gene, CDR1 is ENHRY and CDR2 is SYGVKD. The V segment lost 6 bases and the J segment 5 bases; nucleotides outside the gene matches: 4. The CDR3 has 13 residues. Here the CDR3 DNA reads TGTGCCATCAGCCCACAGGGGGCCGAGACCCAGTACTTC. Translated, it gives CAISPQGAETQYF.

This clonotype appeared a few times. V and J are TRBV30 and TRBJ1-1, with D possibly being TRBD1 (5 bases). The CDR3 is made up of 13 amino acids. Trimming removed 2 bases from V and 2 bases from J, with 9 bases in between. Germline V gene lookup returns CDR1 GTSNPN and CDR2 SVGIG (reference sequence). Written as DNA, the CDR3 is TGTGCCTGGAGTTTTACAGGCAACACTGAAGCTTTCTTT. Protein: CAWSFTGNTEAFF.

This clonotype came up many times. The chain links TRBV19 to TRBJ1-1; D gene uncertain. Trimming stripped 4 bases from V and 1 base from J, with 7 bases between. CDR1 is LNHDA, CDR2 SQIVND, per germline (reference sequence). CDR3 length: 13 residues. In DNA form, the CDR3 reads TGTGCCAGTAGTAATGGTCAGAACACTGAAGCTTTCTTT. It translates to CASSNGQNTEAFF.

The table lists this clonotype with many counts. The rearrangement uses TRBV5-1 and TRBJ2-2, with 7 nucleotides matching TRBD2. CDR1 SGHRS and CDR2 YFSETQ come from the germline V gene. Trimming took 4 bases from V and 0 from J; bases not matched to a gene: 3. CDR3 size: 15 residues. In nucleotides, the CDR3 is TGCGCCAGCAGCACCGGGACTACGAACACCGGGGAGCTGTTTTTT. This gives the protein CASSTGTTNTGELFF.

This clonotype was detected only a few times. The chain carries TRBV28 and TRBJ2-7, with 9 nucleotides matching TRBD2. Germline values: CDR1 MDHEN, CDR2 SYDVKM. There are 15 residues in the CDR3. The J segment lost 6 bases and the V segment lost 5 bases, leaving 11 bases of the junction unmatched. DNA of the CDR3: TGTGCCAGCAGTATTCAGCGGGAGGCTCCTATCGAGCAGTACTTC. It encodes CASSIQREAPIEQYF.

The chain uses TRBV20-1 and TRBJ2-5, with 7 bases matching TRBD2. Germline V lookup: CDR1 DFQATT, CDR2 SNEGSKA (reference sequence). J gave up 2 bases and V 2 bases, and 8 bases lay outside the gene matches. This CDR3 is built from 15 residues. CDR3 in amino acids: CSARPIASGQETQYF. CDR3 coding DNA: TGCAGTGCTAGACCTATAGCTAGCGGACAAGAGACCCAGTACTTC.

This clonotype has just a few counts. The chain joins TRBV10-3 to TRBJ1-5; D remains unclear. The V gene lost 6 bases and the J gene lost 0 bases, with 9 bases spanning the gap. Per germline, CDR1 ENHRY and CDR2 SYGVKD. This CDR3 contains 14 residues. Here the CDR3 DNA reads TGTGCCATCAGCGAGGGCATTAGCAATCAGCCCCAGCATTTT. This translates into CAISEGISNQPQHF.

This clonotype has ten or more counts. The rearrangement uses TRBV7-8 and TRBJ2-5; TRBD2 might be the D (6 bases). The CDR3 length is 14 residues. The V gene's germline CDR1 is SGHVS and CDR2 FQNEAQ. Between the trimmed V and J ends, which lost 5 bases and 1 base, there was a span of 11 bases. The CDR3 loop reads CASSLGTLQETQYF. In DNA, the CDR3 is TGTGCCAGCAGCCTAGGGACTCTCCAAGAGACCCAGTACTTC.

This clonotype was recorded many times. The CDR3 bases are TGTGCCAGCAGCCCGGGGCCCTCGGAAGCTTTCTTT. This codes for CASSPGPSEAFF. V is TRBV2 and J is TRBJ1-1, with D possibly being TRBD1 (5 bases). This CDR3 is built from 12 residues. The V gene's germline CDR1 is SNHLY and CDR2 FYNNEI. The ends were cut back, 6 bases at V and 8 bases at J, with 13 bases in the middle.

This clonotype has ten or more counts. The V gene is TRBV9, the J gene TRBJ2-5; D gene uncertain. Per the germline V gene, CDR1 is SGDLS and CDR2 is YYNGEE. The CDR3 totals 16 residues. V was cut by 0 bases and J by 4 bases, with 16 bases left in between. The CDR3 loop is CASSVGGLGNRETQYF. DNA for the CDR3: TGTGCCAGCAGCGTAGGGGGATTGGGAAATCGAGAGACCCAGTACTTC.

In its sample, this clonotype was seen many times. V usage is TRBV5-1 and J usage is TRBJ2-7, with D possibly TRBD1 on 5 matching bases. CDR3 length: 15 residues. V lost 0 bases, J lost 1 base, and 11 bases lay in between. CDR1 and CDR2 from the germline V gene are SGHRS and YFSETQ. Written as DNA, the CDR3 is TGCGCCAGCAGCTTGGGGGGCGAAGTTTCCTACGAGCAGTACTTC. Encoded protein: CASSLGGEVSYEQYF.